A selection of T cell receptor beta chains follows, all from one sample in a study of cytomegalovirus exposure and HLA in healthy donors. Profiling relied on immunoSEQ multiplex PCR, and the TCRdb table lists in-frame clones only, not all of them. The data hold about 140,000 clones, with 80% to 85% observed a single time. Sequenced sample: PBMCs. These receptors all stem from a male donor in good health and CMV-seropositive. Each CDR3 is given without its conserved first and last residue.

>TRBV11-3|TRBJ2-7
ASSWDRGREQY
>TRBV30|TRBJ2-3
AWMTSAVDTQY
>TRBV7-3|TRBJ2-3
ASSLNFGVRIAGGTTDTQY
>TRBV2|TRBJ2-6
ASSVYSGANVLT
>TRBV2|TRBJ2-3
ASRWGVVADTQY
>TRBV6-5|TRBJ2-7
ASRKLAGTTYEQY
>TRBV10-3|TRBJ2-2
AIRTDIGRLGNTGELF
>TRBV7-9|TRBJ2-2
ASSTGPTGELF
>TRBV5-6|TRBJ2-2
ASSRQYVGELF
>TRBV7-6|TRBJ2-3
ASSLGHTDTQY
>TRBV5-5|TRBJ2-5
ASSLGTGVETQY
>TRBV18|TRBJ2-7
ASSPLDRIYEQY
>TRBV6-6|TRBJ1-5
ASSYSMGQSTQPQH
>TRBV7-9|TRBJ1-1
ASSSYRGGGLTEAF
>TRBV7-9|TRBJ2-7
ASSRTTSGRYEQY
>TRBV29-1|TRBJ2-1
SAPGTIYNEQF
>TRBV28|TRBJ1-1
ASSGEGVTEAF
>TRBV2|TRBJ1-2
ASSEAWTGNYGYT
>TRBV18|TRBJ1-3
ASSREVGQGNTIY
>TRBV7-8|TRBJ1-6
ASSPRQGGDSPLH
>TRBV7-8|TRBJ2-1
ASSLQFLPVDSRRTAEQF
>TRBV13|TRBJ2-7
ASSRPGTSGRAHEQY
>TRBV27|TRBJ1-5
ASRPGQVNNQPQH
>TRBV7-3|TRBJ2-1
ASSLRHDSFLYNEQF
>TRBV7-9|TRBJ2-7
ASSFASDRELEQY
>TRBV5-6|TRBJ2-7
ASSRQMGYEQY
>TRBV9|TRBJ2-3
ASSGGDRGGDTQY
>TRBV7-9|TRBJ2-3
ASSPSGPDTQY
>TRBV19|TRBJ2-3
ASSIGLGGFATDTQY
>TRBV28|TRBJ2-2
ASSHTNTGELF
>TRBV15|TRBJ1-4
ATSSHIEGNEKLF
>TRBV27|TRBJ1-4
ASSSLGGGPLEKLF
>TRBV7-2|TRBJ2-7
ASSLDRRNYEQY
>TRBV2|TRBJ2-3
ASLLPGGLATDTQY
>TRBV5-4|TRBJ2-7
ASSVRGRDYEQY
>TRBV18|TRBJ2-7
ASSPLAPRVPNEQY
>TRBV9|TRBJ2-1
ASSAEPAANNEQF
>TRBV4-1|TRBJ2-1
ASSQDYVSSYNEQF
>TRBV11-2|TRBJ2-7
ASSSAVGAYEQY
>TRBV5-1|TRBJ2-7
ASSLWRPGTGTREQY
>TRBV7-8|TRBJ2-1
ASSPLWGPEQF